This TCR beta chain came from a study of vaccination effects on CD4 cells after COVID-19. Details on this clone: Its specificity is unknown.

ViraFEST expansion of antigen-specific CD4+ T cells with viral peptide pools preceded sequencing. Investigators separated out CD4+ T cells once around 10 days of culture had passed. Vaccine recipients had no previous SARS-CoV-2 infection; their nucleocapsid antibodies were negative. This table comes from immunoSEQ multiplex PCR, and its TCRdb copy is limited to in-frame clones, with some not included. This table holds tens of thousands of clones, approximately 75% found once. The source is a human donor who received a COVID-19 vaccine. The specimen was CD4+ T cells from PBMCs cultured with HCoV-NL63 spike peptides, collected before COVID-19 vaccination.

CDR3 sequence (DNA): TGTGCCAGCAGCCCTAATAGATCCCCAGGGGGCTACACCTTC. As protein: CASSPNRSPGGYTF. The chain links TRBV14 to TRBJ1-2, with D perhaps TRBD1 (5 bases). V was pared by 4 bases and J by 8 bases, with 17 bases between. CDR3 size: 14 residues. Germline V gene data show CDR1 as SGHDN and CDR2 as FVKESK. Full variable domain (remainder filled in from reference TRBV14 and TRBJ1-2): EAGVTQFPSHSVIEKGQTVTLRCDPISGHDNLYWYRRVMGKEIKFLLHFVKESKQDESGMPNNRFLAERTGGTYSTLKVQPAELEDSGVYFCASSPNRSPGGYTFGSGTRLTVV.